These T cell receptor beta chains were read from a single sample in a study of cytomegalovirus exposure and HLA in healthy donors. Some clones are missing from TCRdb's copy, which holds only in-frame ones; the method was immunoSEQ multiplex PCR. The table has over 150,000 clones, 77% seen once. The specimen sequenced was PBMCs. Every receptor here comes from a man aged 45-65 years in good health and CMV-seropositive. Both conserved end residues are part of each CDR3. D genes are given only for firm matches. Size is stated for part of the rows, as once, few or many counts, or as a class when the clone is expanded.

>TRBV5-5|TRBJ2-4|few|TRBD1
CASSRYSGTENIQYF
TGTGCCAGCAGCAGGTACTCCGGGACAGAAAACATTCAGTACTTC
>TRBV30|TRBJ1-5|.|.
CAWPEQGPLQYSNQPQHF
TGTGCCTGGCCTGAACAGGGCCCTTTACAGTATAGCAATCAGCCCCAGCATTTT
>TRBV29-1|TRBJ1-3|.|TRBD1
CSVSTGDIAGNTIYF
TGCAGCGTTTCCACAGGGGATATAGCGGGAAACACCATATATTTT
>TRBV4-3|TRBJ2-1|.|TRBD2
CASSRDIAGGFSYNEQFF
TGCGCCAGCAGCCGGGATATAGCGGGGGGGTTCTCCTACAATGAGCAGTTCTTC
>TRBV19|TRBJ2-2|.|TRBD1
CASILQGEWGTGELFF
TGTGCCAGTATTCTACAGGGGGAATGGGGCACCGGGGAGCTGTTTTTT
>TRBV19|TRBJ2-2|once|TRBD2
CASTRTSGATGELFF
TGTGCCAGTACAAGGACTAGCGGGGCCACCGGGGAGCTGTTTTTT
>TRBV4-3|TRBJ2-1|.|.
CASSQDAADSYNEQFF
TGCGCCAGCAGCCAAGATGCAGCGGACTCCTACAATGAGCAGTTCTTC
>TRBV5-1|TRBJ2-3|.|TRBD1
CASSLRQGHTDTQYF
TGCGCCAGCAGCTTAAGACAGGGGCACACAGATACGCAGTATTTT
>TRBV6-5|TRBJ2-5|few|TRBD2
CASLHSGGDQETQYF
TGTGCCAGCCTTCATAGCGGGGGGGATCAAGAGACCCAGTACTTC
>TRBV19|TRBJ1-6|.|TRBD1
CASSLTGGSYNSPLHF
TGTGCCAGTAGTCTGACAGGGGGCTCCTATAATTCACCCCTCCACTTT
>TRBV6-4|TRBJ2-5|.|TRBD2
CASRLPALAGGQETQYF
TGTGCCAGTCGATTACCCGCACTAGCGGGGGGACAAGAGACCCAGTACTTC
>TRBV4-1|TRBJ1-6|.|.
CASSLQGPNYNSPLHF
TGCGCCAGCAGCTTACAGGGCCCAAACTATAATTCACCCCTCCACTTT
>TRBV15|TRBJ1-5|.|TRBD1
CATSSPGTGGVQPQHF
TGTGCCACCAGCAGTCCCGGGACAGGGGGCGTTCAGCCCCAGCATTTT
>TRBV27|TRBJ2-5|.|TRBD2
CASSQLAGGRGTQYF
TGTGCCAGCAGTCAACTAGCGGGGGGGCGAGGGACCCAGTACTTC
>TRBV5-6|TRBJ2-1|.|.
CASRRETPSYNEQFF
TGTGCCAGCAGAAGAGAGACACCCTCCTACAATGAGCAGTTCTTC
>TRBV7-9|TRBJ2-2|once|.
CASMLGDTGELFF
TGTGCCAGCATGCTCGGGGACACCGGGGAGCTGTTTTTT
>TRBV27|TRBJ1-1|.|TRBD1
CASIPGQGREMAFF
TGTGCCAGCATCCCGGGACAGGGGAGGGAGATGGCTTTCTTT
>TRBV28|TRBJ2-2|.|TRBD1
CASSSTGGAGELFF
TGTGCCAGCAGTTCAACAGGGGGTGCCGGGGAGCTGTTTTTT
>TRBV7-9|TRBJ1-1|few|TRBD1
CASSHGEGGAKANTEAFF
TGTGCCAGCAGCCACGGGGAAGGGGGCGCGAAGGCGAACACTGAAGCTTTCTTT
>TRBV4-3|TRBJ1-1|.|.
CASSQVGQTNTEAFF
TGCGCCAGCAGCCAAGTCGGACAGACTAACACTGAAGCTTTCTTT
>TRBV7-9|TRBJ2-4|.|TRBD1
CASSSHRDSPFAKNIQYF
TGTGCCAGCAGCTCTCACCGGGACAGTCCTTTCGCTAAAAACATTCAGTACTTC
>TRBV2|TRBJ2-1|.|TRBD2
CASSEGRGASYNEQFF
TGTGCCAGCAGTGAAGGGCGGGGGGCTTCCTACAATGAGCAGTTCTTC
>TRBV11-2|TRBJ1-1|.|TRBD1
CASSPSQGRTEAFF
TGTGCCAGCAGCCCATCACAGGGGAGGACTGAAGCTTTCTTT
>TRBV10-2|TRBJ1-3|few|TRBD1
CASNRTGPRDTIYF
TGCGCCAGTAACCGGACAGGGCCTAGGGACACCATATATTTT
>TRBV4-3|TRBJ2-7|.|.
CASSQQDSYEQYF
TGCGCCAGCAGCCAACAGGACTCCTACGAGCAGTACTTC
>TRBV2|TRBJ2-5|.|TRBD2
CASSDRGLGLETQYF
TGTGCCAGCAGTGATCGAGGACTAGGATTGGAGACCCAGTACTTC
>TRBV15|TRBJ1-6|.|TRBD1
CATSRGTGGNNSPLHF
TGTGCCACCAGCAGGGGGACAGGGGGAAATAATTCACCCCTCCACTTT
>TRBV6-5|TRBJ2-2|.|TRBD2
CASSSGGANTGELFF
TGTGCCAGCAGTTCGGGGGGGGCGAACACCGGGGAGCTGTTTTTT
>TRBV29-1|TRBJ1-3|.|TRBD1
CSVEPDRAAGNTIYF
TGCAGCGTAGAACCCGACAGGGCAGCTGGAAACACCATATATTTT
>TRBV10-2|TRBJ1-6|.|TRBD1
CASSGQGDNSPLHF
TGCGCCAGCAGTGGTCAGGGGGATAATTCACCCCTCCACTTT
>TRBV10-3|TRBJ1-5|.|TRBD1
CAIGDRGFQPQHF
TGTGCCATCGGGGACAGGGGTTTTCAGCCCCAGCATTTT
>TRBV29-1|TRBJ2-1|.|.
CSVRVSYNEQFF
TGCAGCGTGCGGGTAAGCTACAATGAGCAGTTCTTC
>TRBV7-9|TRBJ1-5|few|TRBD1
CASSLSDRGRNQPQHF
TGTGCCAGCAGCCTTTCCGACAGGGGGCGGAATCAGCCCCAGCATTTT
>TRBV5-1|TRBJ2-7|.|.
CASSSDRTYEQYF
TGCGCCAGCAGTTCTGACAGAACCTACGAGCAGTACTTC
>TRBV9|TRBJ1-2|.|.
CASSLQPSPGLSTHGYTF
TGTGCCAGCAGCTTACAACCTTCTCCAGGGCTTTCTACTCATGGCTACACCTTC
>TRBV13|TRBJ1-4|.|.
CASSSGYQGEKLFF
TGTGCCAGCAGCTCAGGGTATCAGGGTGAAAAACTGTTTTTT
>TRBV4-3|TRBJ2-7|.|.
CASSQENTRQTYEQYF
TGCGCCAGCAGCCAAGAAAACACGCGACAGACCTACGAGCAGTACTTC
>TRBV19|TRBJ2-7|.|TRBD1
CASSIPNRGPREQYF
TGTGCCAGTAGTATACCAAACAGGGGGCCGCGCGAGCAGTACTTC
>TRBV13|TRBJ2-6|.|TRBD1
CASSLISGTAFSGANVLTF
TGTGCCAGCAGCTTAATTTCCGGGACAGCTTTCTCTGGGGCCAACGTCCTGACTTTC
>TRBV27|TRBJ2-3|.|TRBD2
CASSPSSTSGGPDTQYF
TGTGCCAGCAGTCCCTCCTCGACTAGCGGGGGGCCAGATACGCAGTATTTT
>TRBV5-1|TRBJ2-6|.|.
CASSPRPGMGANVLTF
TGCGCCAGCAGCCCCCGCCCGGGTATGGGGGCCAACGTCCTGACTTTC
>TRBV27|TRBJ1-4|.|TRBD1
CASSSRTGVSTNEKLFF
TGTGCCAGCAGTTCTCGGACAGGGGTTTCAACTAATGAAAAACTGTTTTTT
>TRBV4-3|TRBJ2-7|.|TRBD2
CASSQWGGSYEQYF
TGCGCCAGCAGCCAATGGGGGGGGTCCTACGAGCAGTACTTC
>TRBV27|TRBJ2-7|.|TRBD1
CASSLRTGTGEQYF
TGTGCCAGCAGCCTCCGGACAGGGACTGGCGAGCAGTACTTC
>TRBV21-1|TRBJ2-6|.|.
CASSKWCGDLSSGANVLTF
TGTGCCAGCAGCAAATGGTGCGGGGACCTCAGCTCTGGGGCCAACGTCCTGACTTTC
>TRBV11-2|TRBJ2-7|.|.
CASSLQGGATFEQYF
TGTGCCAGCAGCTTACAAGGGGGGGCCACCTTCGAGCAGTACTTC
>TRBV27|TRBJ2-7|.|TRBD2
CASSLYGGASWDEQYF
TGTGCCAGCAGTTTATACGGGGGGGCCTCCTGGGACGAGCAGTACTTC
>TRBV7-9|TRBJ2-2|.|TRBD1
CASSRDRGSPGELFF
TGTGCCAGCAGCCGGGACAGGGGATCGCCCGGGGAGCTGTTTTTT
>TRBV4-2|TRBJ1-1|once|.
CASRASNTEAFF
TGTGCCAGCAGAGCCTCGAACACTGAAGCTTTCTTT
>TRBV4-3|TRBJ1-1|.|.
CASSQDGLGGREAFF
TGCGCCAGCAGCCAAGATGGCCTCGGGGGGCGGGAAGCTTTCTTT
>TRBV28|TRBJ1-2|.|.
CASRAGVGQANYGYTF
TGTGCCAGCAGGGCCGGTGTTGGGCAGGCTAACTATGGCTACACCTTC
>TRBV6-5|TRBJ2-7|.|TRBD1
CASGERTGQGYEQYF
TGTGCCAGCGGGGAGAGGACGGGACAGGGCTACGAGCAGTACTTC
>TRBV18|TRBJ2-3|few|.
CASSIAVRPLAGQYF
TGTGCCAGCTCAATAGCGGTCCGACCCCTCGCGGGGCAGTATTTT
>TRBV5-1|TRBJ2-7|few|.
CASSLEVTVYEQYF
TGCGCCAGCAGCTTGGAAGTAACGGTCTACGAGCAGTACTTC
>TRBV5-4|TRBJ2-7|.|TRBD1
CASSSGKGQASYEQYF
TGTGCCAGCAGCTCCGGGAAGGGACAGGCATCCTACGAGCAGTACTTC